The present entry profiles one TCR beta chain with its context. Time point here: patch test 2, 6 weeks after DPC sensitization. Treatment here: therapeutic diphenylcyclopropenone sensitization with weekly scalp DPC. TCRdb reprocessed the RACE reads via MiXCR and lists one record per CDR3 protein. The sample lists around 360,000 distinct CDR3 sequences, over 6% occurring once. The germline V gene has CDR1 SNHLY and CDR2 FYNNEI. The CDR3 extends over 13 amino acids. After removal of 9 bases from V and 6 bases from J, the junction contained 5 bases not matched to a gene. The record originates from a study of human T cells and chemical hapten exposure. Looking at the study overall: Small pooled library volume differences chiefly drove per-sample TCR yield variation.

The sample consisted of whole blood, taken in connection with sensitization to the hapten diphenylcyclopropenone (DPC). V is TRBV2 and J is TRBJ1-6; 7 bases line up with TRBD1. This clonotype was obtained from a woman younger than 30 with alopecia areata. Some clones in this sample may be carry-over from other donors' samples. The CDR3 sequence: CASGQETNSPLHF. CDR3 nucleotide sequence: TGTGCCAGTGGACAGGAAACTAATTCACCCCTCCACTTT.